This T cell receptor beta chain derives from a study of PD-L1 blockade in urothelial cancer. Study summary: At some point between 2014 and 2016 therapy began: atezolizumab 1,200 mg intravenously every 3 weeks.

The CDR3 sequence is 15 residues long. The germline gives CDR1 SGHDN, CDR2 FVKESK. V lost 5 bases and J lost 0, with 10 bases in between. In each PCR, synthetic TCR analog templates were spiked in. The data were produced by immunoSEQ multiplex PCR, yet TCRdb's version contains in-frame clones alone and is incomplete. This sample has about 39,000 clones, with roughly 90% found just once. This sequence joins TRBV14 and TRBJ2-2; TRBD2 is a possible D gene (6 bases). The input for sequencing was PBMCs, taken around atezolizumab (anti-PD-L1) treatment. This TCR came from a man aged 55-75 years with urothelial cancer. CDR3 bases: TGTGCCAGCAGCGGGGACTCCTCGAACACCGGGGAGCTGTTTTTT. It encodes CASSGDSSNTGELFF. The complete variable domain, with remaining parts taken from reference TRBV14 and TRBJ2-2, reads EAGVTQFPSHSVIEKGQTVTLRCDPISGHDNLYWYRRVMGKEIKFLLHFVKESKQDESGMPNNRFLAERTGGTYSTLKVQPAELEDSGVYFCASSGDSSNTGELFFGEGSRLTVL.